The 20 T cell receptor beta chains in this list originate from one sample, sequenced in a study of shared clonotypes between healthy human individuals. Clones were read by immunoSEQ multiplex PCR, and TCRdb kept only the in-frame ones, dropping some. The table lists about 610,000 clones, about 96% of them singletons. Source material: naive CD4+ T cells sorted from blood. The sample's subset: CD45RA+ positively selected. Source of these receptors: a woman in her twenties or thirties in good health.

The CDR3 nucleotides read TGTGCCAGCAGCTTAGCCGGGGACTATGGCTACACCTTC. This sequence encodes CASSLAGDYGYTF. V gene TRBV11-3 combines with J gene TRBJ1-2; D unresolved. CDR3 length: 13 residues. Trimming removed 1 base from V and 3 bases from J, with 6 bases in between. CDR1 and CDR2 from the germline V gene are SGHNT and YENEEA.

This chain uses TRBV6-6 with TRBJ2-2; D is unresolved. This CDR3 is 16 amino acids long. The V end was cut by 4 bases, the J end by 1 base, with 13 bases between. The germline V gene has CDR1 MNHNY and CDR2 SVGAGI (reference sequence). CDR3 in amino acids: CASSSTDSRNTGELFF. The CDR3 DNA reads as TGTGCCAGCAGTTCGACTGACTCCCGGAACACCGGGGAGCTGTTTTTT.

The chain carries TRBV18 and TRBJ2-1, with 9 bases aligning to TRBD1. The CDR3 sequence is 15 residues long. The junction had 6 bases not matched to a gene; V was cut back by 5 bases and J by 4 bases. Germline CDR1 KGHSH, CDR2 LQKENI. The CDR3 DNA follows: TGTGCCAGCTCAGACACAGGGGGCCTGTACAATGAGCAGTTCTTC. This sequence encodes CASSDTGGLYNEQFF.

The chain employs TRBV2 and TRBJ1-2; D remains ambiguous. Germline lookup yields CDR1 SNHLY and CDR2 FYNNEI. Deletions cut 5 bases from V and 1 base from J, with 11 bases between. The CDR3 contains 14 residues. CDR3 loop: CASSYHSNNYGYTF. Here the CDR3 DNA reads TGTGCCAGCAGTTATCACAGCAATAACTATGGCTACACCTTC.

The CDR3 coding sequence is TGTGCCAGCAGCTTACCCTTAGCGGGAGTCACCGGGGAGCTGTTTTTT. Its translation: CASSLPLAGVTGELFF. The V and J genes are TRBV5-6 and TRBJ2-2; 9 bases align to TRBD2. V was clipped by 2 bases and J by 4 bases; unmatched bases: 6. This CDR3 comprises 16 residues. Germline CDR1 reads SGHDT; CDR2 reads YYEEEE.

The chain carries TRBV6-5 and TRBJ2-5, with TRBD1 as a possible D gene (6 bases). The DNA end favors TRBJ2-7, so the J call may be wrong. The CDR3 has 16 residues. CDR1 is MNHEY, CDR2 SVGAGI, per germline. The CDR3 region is CASSYTGTPINYEQYF. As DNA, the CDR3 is TGTGCCAGCAGTTATACCGGGACACCTATAAACTACGAGCAGTACTTC.

CDR3 DNA sequence: TGTGCCAGCAGCCCCCGGGGCAGGGGCAATGAAAAACTGTTTTTT. This translates into CASSPRGRGNEKLFF. The J gene is TRBJ1-4, the V gene TRBV7-2; the D gene is possibly TRBD1 (6 bases). The CDR3 runs to 15 residues. Trimming cost V 5 bases and J 5 bases, with 15 bases left between them. Germline V gene lookup returns CDR1 SGHTA and CDR2 FQGNSA.

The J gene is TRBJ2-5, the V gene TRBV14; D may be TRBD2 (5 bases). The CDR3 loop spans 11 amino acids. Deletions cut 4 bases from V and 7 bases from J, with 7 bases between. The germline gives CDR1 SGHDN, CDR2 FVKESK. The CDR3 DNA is TGTGCCAGCAGCCCTGGAGGGACCCAGTACTTC. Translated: CASSPGGTQYF. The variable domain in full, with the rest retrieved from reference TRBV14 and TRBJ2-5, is EAGVTQFPSHSVIEKGQTVTLRCDPISGHDNLYWYRRVMGKEIKFLLHFVKESKQDESGMPNNRFLAERTGGTYSTLKVQPAELEDSGVYFCASSPGGTQYFGPGTRLLVL.

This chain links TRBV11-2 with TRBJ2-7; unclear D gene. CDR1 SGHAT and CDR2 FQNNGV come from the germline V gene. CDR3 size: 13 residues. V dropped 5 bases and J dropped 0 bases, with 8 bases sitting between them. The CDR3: CASSPFASYEQYF. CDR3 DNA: TGTGCCAGCAGCCCCTTCGCCTCCTACGAGCAGTACTTC.

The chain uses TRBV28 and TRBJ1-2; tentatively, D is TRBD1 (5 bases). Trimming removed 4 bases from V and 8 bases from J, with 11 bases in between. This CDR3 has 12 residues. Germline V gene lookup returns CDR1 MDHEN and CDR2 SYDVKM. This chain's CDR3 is CASSSGGVGYTF. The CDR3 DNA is TGTGCCAGCAGTTCCGGAGGGGTGGGCTACACCTTC.

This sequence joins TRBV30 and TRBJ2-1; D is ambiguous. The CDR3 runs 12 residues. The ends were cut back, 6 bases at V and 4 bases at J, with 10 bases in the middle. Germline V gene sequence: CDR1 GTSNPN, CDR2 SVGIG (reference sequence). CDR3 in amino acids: CACRRVYNEQFF. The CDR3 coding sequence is TGTGCCTGTAGAAGGGTGTACAATGAGCAGTTCTTC.

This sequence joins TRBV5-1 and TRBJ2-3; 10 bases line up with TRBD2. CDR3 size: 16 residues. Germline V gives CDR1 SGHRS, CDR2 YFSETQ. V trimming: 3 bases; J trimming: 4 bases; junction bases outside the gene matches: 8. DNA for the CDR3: TGCGCCAGCAGCTCCCCAGCGGGAGGGCCCGCAGATACGCAGTATTTT. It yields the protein CASSSPAGGPADTQYF. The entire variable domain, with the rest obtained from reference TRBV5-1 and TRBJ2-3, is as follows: KAGVTQTPRYLIKTRGQQVTLSCSPISGHRSVSWYQQTPGQGLQFLFEYFSETQRNKGNFPGRFSGRQFSNSRSEMNVSTLELGDSALYLCASSSPAGGPADTQYFGPGTRLTVL.

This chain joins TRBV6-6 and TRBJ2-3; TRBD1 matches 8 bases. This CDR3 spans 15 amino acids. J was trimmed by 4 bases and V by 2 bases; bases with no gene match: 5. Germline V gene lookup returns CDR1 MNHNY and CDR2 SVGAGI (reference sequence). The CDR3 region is CASSYRQGAADTQYF. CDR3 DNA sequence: TGTGCCAGCAGTTACAGGCAGGGGGCAGCAGATACGCAGTATTTT.

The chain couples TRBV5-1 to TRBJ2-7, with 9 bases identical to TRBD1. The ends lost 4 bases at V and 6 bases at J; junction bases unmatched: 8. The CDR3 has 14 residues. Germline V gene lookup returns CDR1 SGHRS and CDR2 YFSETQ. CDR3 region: CASSGPGQGGEQYF. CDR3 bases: TGCGCCAGCAGCGGGCCGGGACAGGGTGGCGAGCAGTACTTC.

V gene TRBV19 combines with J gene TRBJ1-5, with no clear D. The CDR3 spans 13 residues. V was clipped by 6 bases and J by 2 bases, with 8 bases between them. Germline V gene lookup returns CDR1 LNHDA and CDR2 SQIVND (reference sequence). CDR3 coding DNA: TGTGCCAGTAGCGATGTACGCAATCAGCCCCAGCATTTT. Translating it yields CASSDVRNQPQHF.

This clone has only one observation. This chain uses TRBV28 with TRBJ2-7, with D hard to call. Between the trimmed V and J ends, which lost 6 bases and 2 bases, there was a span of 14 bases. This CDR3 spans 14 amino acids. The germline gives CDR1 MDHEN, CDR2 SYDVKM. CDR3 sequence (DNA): TGTGCCAGCAGCATCCCCTCTTCAACCTACGAGCAGTACTTC. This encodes CASSIPSSTYEQYF.

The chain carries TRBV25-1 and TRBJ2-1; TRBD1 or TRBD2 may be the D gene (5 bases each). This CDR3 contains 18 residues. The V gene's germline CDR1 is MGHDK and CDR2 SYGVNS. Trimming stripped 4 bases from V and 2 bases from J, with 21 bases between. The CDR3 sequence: CASSVLSGAPSAYNEQFF. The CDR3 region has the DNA TGTGCCAGCAGTGTCCTTTCCGGGGCCCCATCAGCCTACAATGAGCAGTTCTTC.

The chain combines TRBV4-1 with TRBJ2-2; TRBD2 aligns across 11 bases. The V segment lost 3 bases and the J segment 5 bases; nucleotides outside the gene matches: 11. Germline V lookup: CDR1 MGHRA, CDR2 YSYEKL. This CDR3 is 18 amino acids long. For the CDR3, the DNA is TGCGCCAGCAGCCAGATCCCCCCGGGACTAGCGGAAACCGGGGAGCTGTTTTTT. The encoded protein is CASSQIPPGLAETGELFF.

CDR3 protein: CASSPPYWGREAAGEQYF. The CDR3 DNA follows: TGTGCCAGCAGTCCCCCGTATTGGGGGCGGGAGGCCGCCGGGGAGCAGTACTTC. This chain joins TRBV28 and TRBJ2-7; TRBD2 aligns across 8 bases. From germline, CDR1 is MDHEN and CDR2 SYDVKM. Germline trimming cut 5 bases from V and 7 bases from J; bases unmatched to any gene: 22. The CDR3 consists of 18 residues.

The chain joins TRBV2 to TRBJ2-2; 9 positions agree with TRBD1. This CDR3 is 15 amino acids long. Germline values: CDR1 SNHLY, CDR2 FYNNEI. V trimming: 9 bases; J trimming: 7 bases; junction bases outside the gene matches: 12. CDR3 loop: CARASQGQGGGELFF. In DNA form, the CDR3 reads TGTGCCAGGGCGAGCCAGGGACAGGGCGGCGGGGAGCTGTTTTTT.